This T cell receptor (beta chain) was captured in a study of T cell responses to AZD1222 COVID-19 vaccine. The CDR3 is 16 residues long. The germline V and J ends were trimmed by 5 bases and 2 bases, with 18 bases remaining between them. CDR1 is MNHNY, CDR2 SVGAGI, per germline (reference sequence). Profiled with immunoSEQ multiplex PCR; TCRdb holds only in-frame clones, not every one. This table has about 100,000 clones, 70% to 90% appearing once. This sample comprised peripheral blood, obtained on day 0 of AZD1222 vaccination. V gene TRBV6-6 combines with J gene TRBJ2-5; weak D call: TRBD1 (8 bases). The receptor was derived from an adult in good health. This CDR3 is CASSRQGRGVQETQYF. DNA for the CDR3: TGTGCCAGCAGTCGACAGGGGAGGGGGGTACAAGAGACCCAGTACTTC.